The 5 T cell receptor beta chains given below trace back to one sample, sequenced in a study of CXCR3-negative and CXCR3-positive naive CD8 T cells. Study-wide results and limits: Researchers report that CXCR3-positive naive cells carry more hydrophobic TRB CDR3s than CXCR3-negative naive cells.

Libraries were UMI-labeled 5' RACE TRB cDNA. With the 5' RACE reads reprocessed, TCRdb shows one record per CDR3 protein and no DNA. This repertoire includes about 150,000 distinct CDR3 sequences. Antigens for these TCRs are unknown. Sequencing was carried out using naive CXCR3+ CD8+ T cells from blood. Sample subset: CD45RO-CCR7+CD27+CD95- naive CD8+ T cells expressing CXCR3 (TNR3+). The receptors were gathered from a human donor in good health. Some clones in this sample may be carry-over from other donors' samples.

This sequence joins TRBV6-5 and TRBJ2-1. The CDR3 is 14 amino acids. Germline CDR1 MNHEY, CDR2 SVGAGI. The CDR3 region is CASSSRLSYNEQFF.

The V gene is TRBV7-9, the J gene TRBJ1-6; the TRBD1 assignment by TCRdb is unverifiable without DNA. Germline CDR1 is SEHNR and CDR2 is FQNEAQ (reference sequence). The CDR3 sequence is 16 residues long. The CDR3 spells CASDPERGLGNSPLHF.

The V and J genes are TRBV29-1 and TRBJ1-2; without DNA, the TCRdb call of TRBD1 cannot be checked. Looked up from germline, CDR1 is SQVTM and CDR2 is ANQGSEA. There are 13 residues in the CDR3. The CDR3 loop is CSVGTGADYGYTF.

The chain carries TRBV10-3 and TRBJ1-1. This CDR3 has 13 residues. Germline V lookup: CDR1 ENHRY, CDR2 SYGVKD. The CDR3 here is CAIRTPRGTEAFF.

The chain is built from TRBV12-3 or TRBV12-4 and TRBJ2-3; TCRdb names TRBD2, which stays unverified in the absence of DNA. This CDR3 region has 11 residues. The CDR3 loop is CATRLAGNQYF.